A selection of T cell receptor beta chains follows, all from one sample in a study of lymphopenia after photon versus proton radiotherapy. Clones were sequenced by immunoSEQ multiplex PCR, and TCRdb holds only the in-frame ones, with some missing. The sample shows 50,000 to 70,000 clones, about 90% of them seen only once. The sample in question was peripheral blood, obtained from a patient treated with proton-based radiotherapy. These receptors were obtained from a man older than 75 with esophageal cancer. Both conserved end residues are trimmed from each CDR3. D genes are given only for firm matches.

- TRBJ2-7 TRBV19 ASSPGSYYEQY
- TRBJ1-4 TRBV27 ASSLVGNNEKLF
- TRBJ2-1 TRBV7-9 ASSFNEQF
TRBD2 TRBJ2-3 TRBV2 ASSLRLAGGRDTQY
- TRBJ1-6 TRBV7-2 ASRLLGNPSKLYNSPLH
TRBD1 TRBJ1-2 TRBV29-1 SVATFAGTGGDDGYT
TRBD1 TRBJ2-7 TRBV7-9 ASSWTGSPHEQY
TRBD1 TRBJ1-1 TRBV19 ASTEDRVNTEAF
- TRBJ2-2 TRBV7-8 ASSQLRKGSANTGELF
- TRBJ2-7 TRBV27 ASASTPAVLGYEQY
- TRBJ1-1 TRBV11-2 ASNGVGHTEAF
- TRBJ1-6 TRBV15 ATSNRRMNSPLH
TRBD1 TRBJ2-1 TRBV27 ASSQQVLGDRVFNEQF
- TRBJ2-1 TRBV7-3 ASSLVGTTYNEQF
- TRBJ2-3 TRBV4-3 ASSLRYAGGTPSTDTQY
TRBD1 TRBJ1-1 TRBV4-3 ASSVDRLNTEAF
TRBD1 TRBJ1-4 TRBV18 ASSQNRGINEKLF
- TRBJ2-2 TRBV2 ASSELTAELF
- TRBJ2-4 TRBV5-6 ASSQDSTLAKNIQY
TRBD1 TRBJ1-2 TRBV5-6 ASSLGDRGVYGYT
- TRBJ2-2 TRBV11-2 ASSPAGNTGELF
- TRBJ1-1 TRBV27 ASSIWGQNEAF
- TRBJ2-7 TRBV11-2 ASSLGFSGLDEQY
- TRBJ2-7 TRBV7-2 ASSLVPLEYEQY
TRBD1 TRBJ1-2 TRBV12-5 ASGLVPWGRGTRGYT
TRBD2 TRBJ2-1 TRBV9 ASSAQLAGGSDNEQF
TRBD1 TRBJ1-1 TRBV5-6 ASRDRGSEAF
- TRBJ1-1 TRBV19 ASSIVANTEAF
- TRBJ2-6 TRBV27 ASSEQGYGANVLT
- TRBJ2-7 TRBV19 ASTPFPAPGPNYEQY
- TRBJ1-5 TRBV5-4 ASSFGPGGLSNQPQH
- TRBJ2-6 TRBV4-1 ASSPKPQGIGTGANVLT
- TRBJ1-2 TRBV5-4 ASSLDRGSYGYT
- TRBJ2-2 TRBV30 AWSRVRNTGELF
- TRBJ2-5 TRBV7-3 ASSRLGQETQY
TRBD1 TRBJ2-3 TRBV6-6 ASSSGPGQGRDTQY
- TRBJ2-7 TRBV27 ASRTTPGQTYEQY
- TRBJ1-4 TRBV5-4 ASSLSSLSNEKLF
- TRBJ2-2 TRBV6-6 ASRARAGTGELF
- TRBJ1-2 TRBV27 ASSLLGVGDYGYT
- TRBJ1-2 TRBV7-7 ASSSAPTEINYGYT
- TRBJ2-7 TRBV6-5 ASSYSAGQAAYEQY
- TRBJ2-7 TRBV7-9 ASSLHSDSYEQY
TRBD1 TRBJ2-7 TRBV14 ASSRDRGFSYEQY
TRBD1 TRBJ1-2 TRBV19 ASRNPGGYGYT
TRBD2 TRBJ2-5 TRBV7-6 ASRRLAGETQY
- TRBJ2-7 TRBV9 ASSAGHLAYEQY
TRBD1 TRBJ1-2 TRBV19 ASRGLGQGINGYT
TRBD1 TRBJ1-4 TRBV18 ASSPPGQGAREKLF
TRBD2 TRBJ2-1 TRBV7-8 ASSLVGRAGGINEQF
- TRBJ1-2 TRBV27 ASSRGGGLGYGYT
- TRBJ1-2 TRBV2 ASSESNYGYT
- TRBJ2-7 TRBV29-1 SVHGGYEQY
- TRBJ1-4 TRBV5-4 ASSSDLGTKEKLF
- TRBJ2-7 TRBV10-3 AISAGSSYEQY
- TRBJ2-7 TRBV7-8 ASSLFAGQTYEQY
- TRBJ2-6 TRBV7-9 ASSFGRGDSGANVLT
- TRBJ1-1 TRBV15 ATSEPLATEAF
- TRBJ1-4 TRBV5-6 ASSFSRAPNEKLF
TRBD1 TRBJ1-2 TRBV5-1 ASSLAGTGGYGYT